The rows below give T cell receptor beta chains drawn from one sample of a study of regulatory T cells in long-lasting Graves disease. From the multiplex PCR reads, TCRdb called clonotypes with MiXCR, one entry per CDR3 protein. Among 420,000 or so distinct CDR3 sequences listed, about 16% were seen once. A further study also used this sample, focusing on T cells in Graves' hyperthyroidism and ophthalmopathy.

The input for sequencing was peripheral blood mononuclear cells (PBMCs), taken at new diagnosis, from a patient treated with antithyroid drugs. These receptors were collected from a woman aged 18 to 35 with Graves disease. CDR3s include the opening cysteine and the closing phenylalanine or tryptophan. The D gene is left open where the match is weak. Clone size, where shown, is once, few, many, or a class for clones that have expanded.

J	size	V	D	DNA	CDR3
TRBJ1-1	many	TRBV15	NA	TGTGCCACCAGCAAGCCGGACAGTATGAACACTGAAGCTTTCTTT	CATSKPDSMNTEAFF
TRBJ1-1	NA	TRBV24-1	NA	TGTGCCACCAGTGATTGGGCGAACACTGAAGCTTTCTTT	CATSDWANTEAFF
TRBJ2-5	many	TRBV3-1	NA	TGTGCCAGCAGCCAACGTGGCGGTCTAGAGACCCAGTACTTC	CASSQRGGLETQYF
TRBJ1-6	many	TRBV28	TRBD1	TGTGCCAGCAGCACGGGACAGGGGGTTTCACCCCTCCACTTT	CASSTGQGVSPLHF
TRBJ1-2	few	TRBV14	NA	TGTGCCAGCAGCCAAGTCCCCACAGCCGGCTACACCTTC	CASSQVPTAGYTF
TRBJ1-6	many	TRBV2	NA	TGTGCCAGCAGTGAAGCGCGCTCCTGGAATTCACCCCTCCACTTT	CASSEARSWNSPLHF
TRBJ2-1	many	TRBV28	TRBD1	TGTGCCAGCGGGGACAGGTCAACCTACAATGAGCAGTTCTTC	CASGDRSTYNEQFF
TRBJ2-1	NA	TRBV2	TRBD2	TGTGCCAGCAGACGGACCCTAGCGGGAGGGTACAATGAGCAGTTCTTC	CASRRTLAGGYNEQFF
TRBJ2-6	few	TRBV11-2	NA	TGTGCCAGCAGGGATCCGTCTGGGGCCAACGTCCTGACTTTC	CASRDPSGANVLTF
TRBJ2-2	few	TRBV7-7	NA	TGTGCTAGCAGCTTAAGGAGGGGTGCAGGGCACACCGGGGAGCTGTTTTTT	CASSLRRGAGHTGELFF
TRBJ1-5	few	TRBV19	NA	TGTGCCAGTAGTAGGGGGCAAGCCCAGCCCCAGCATTTT	CASSRGQAQPQHF
TRBJ2-2	NA	TRBV19	TRBD2	TGTGCCAGTAGTATAGGGACTAGCGGGAGACCCGGGGAGCTGTTTTTT	CASSIGTSGRPGELFF
TRBJ2-1	once	TRBV27	TRBD2	TGTGCCAGCAGTTTATGGACTAGCGGGAGCAATGAGCAGTTCTTC	CASSLWTSGSNEQFF
TRBJ1-2	many	TRBV6-5	NA	TGTGCCAGCAGTTACGCGACCGTTCCGACTAACTATGGCTACACCTTC	CASSYATVPTNYGYTF
TRBJ2-1	NA	TRBV20-1	NA	TGCAGTGGCAGAATAGGGGACTACAATGAGCAGTTCTTC	CSGRIGDYNEQFF
TRBJ1-2	many	TRBV28	NA	TGTGCCAGCAGTTACGCTAACTATGGCTACACCTTC	CASSYANYGYTF
TRBJ1-1	many	TRBV4-1	TRBD1	TGCGCCAGCAGCCCGGGACAGGGGGCACGGAACACTGAAGCTTTCTTT	CASSPGQGARNTEAFF
TRBJ2-3	NA	TRBV9	NA	TGTGCCAGCAGCGTAGACGGGGCCACAGATACGCAGTATTTT	CASSVDGATDTQYF
TRBJ2-1	many	TRBV30	NA	TGTGCCTGTTCGACGCGGAGTGAGCAGTTCTTC	CACSTRSEQFF
TRBJ2-3	many	TRBV20-1	TRBD1	TGCAGTGCTCTACCGGGACAGGGGGCGCGTGATACGCAGTATTTT	CSALPGQGARDTQYF
TRBJ2-2	many	TRBV7-2	NA	TGTGCCAGCAGCTTAGTTCCCACCTCCGCCGGGGAGCTGTTTTTT	CASSLVPTSAGELFF
TRBJ2-1	many	TRBV28	TRBD2	TGTGCCAGCAGTTTCCCTCTAACTAGCGGGATAGTTCCATTCTACAATGAGCAGTTCTTC	CASSFPLTSGIVPFYNEQFF
TRBJ2-7	NA	TRBV11-2	TRBD2	TGTGCCAGCAGCGGTTGGCTAGCGGGAGGGGTCTACGAGCAGTACTTC	CASSGWLAGGVYEQYF
TRBJ2-5	many	TRBV7-9	NA	TGTGCCAGCAGCTTAGTTGACGGGACCGAGACCCAGTACTTC	CASSLVDGTETQYF
TRBJ1-1	many	TRBV5-4	TRBD1	TGTGCCAGCAGCTTGGCCCCCGGGACAGGGCTGAACACTGAAGCTTTCTTT	CASSLAPGTGLNTEAFF
TRBJ2-3	NA	TRBV7-9	TRBD2	TGTGCCAGCAGCTTAGCCACAGCATTTAGGCCCAGCGGGGAAACAGATACGCAGTATTTT	CASSLATAFRPSGETDTQYF
TRBJ2-2	many	TRBV28	TRBD1	TGTGCCAGCAGTGCCCTTGGGACAGGGAACACCGGGGAGCTGTTTTTT	CASSALGTGNTGELFF
TRBJ1-1	many	TRBV6-1	NA	TGTGCCAGCAGTCTTACTAGTGGAACGGGCACTGAAGCTTTCTTT	CASSLTSGTGTEAFF
TRBJ2-2	NA	TRBV6-1	TRBD2	TGTGCCAGTGGGACTCGAGGGATGGGCGGGAGGGTGAGGACCGGGGAGCTGTTTTTT	CASGTRGMGGRVRTGELFF
TRBJ2-2	many	TRBV15	NA	TGTGCCACCAGCAGAGCCAGGGGGGCAACGAACACCGGGGAGCTGTTTTTT	CATSRARGATNTGELFF
TRBJ1-1	many	TRBV30	NA	TGTGCCTGGGTCCCGCAGGGAGATGTCGCTGAAGCTTTCTTT	CAWVPQGDVAEAFF
TRBJ2-1	many	TRBV5-1	NA	TGCGCCAGCAGTAGGGTTAGCGGAAACTCCTACAATGAGCAGTTCTTC	CASSRVSGNSYNEQFF
TRBJ2-2	once	TRBV7-7	TRBD2	TGTGCTAGCAGCCTAGCGGGAGGGGCCGGGGAGCTGTTTTTT	CASSLAGGAGELFF
TRBJ2-3	few	TRBV30	TRBD1	TGTGCCTGGAGTGTACTAGGGACAGGGGGGGCAGATACGCAGTATTTT	CAWSVLGTGGADTQYF
TRBJ2-7	many	TRBV28	NA	TGTGCCAGCAGTTTTTACAGGGATACCTACGAGCAGTACTTC	CASSFYRDTYEQYF
TRBJ2-5	many	TRBV7-2	TRBD1	TGTGCCAGCAGCTTAGGAGCCGGGACAGGGGTGAGGGAGACCCAGTACTTC	CASSLGAGTGVRETQYF
TRBJ2-1	many	TRBV20-1	NA	TGCAGTGCGGAGCGGGTCACCTCCTACAATGAGCAGTTCTTC	CSAERVTSYNEQFF
TRBJ2-2	few	TRBV14	NA	TGTGCCAGCAGCCAAAATAGCGCGCCGAACACCGGGGAGCTGTTTTTT	CASSQNSAPNTGELFF
TRBJ2-7	many	TRBV6-9	NA	TGTGCCAGCAGTTACTCCGGTATGGCCATCGAGCAGTACTTC	CASSYSGMAIEQYF
TRBJ2-5	few	TRBV6-4	TRBD2	TGTGCCAGCAGTGCGGTAGCGGGAGGGCAAGAGACCCAGTACTTC	CASSAVAGGQETQYF
TRBJ1-1	many	TRBV5-8	TRBD1	TGTGCCAGCAGCTTGTTCACAGGGGGTGAGTCTGAAGCTTTCTTT	CASSLFTGGESEAFF
TRBJ2-2	few	TRBV5-1	NA	TGCGCCAGCAGTCGGGGCCCGGGCTCATTATGGGGGCCGGTCCAGCTGTTTTTT	CASSRGPGSLWGPVQLFF
TRBJ2-6	many	TRBV12-3/TRBV12-4	TRBD2	TGTGCCAGCAGCGGACTAGCGGGAGCCCCTTCTGGGGCCAACGTCCTGACTTTC	CASSGLAGAPSGANVLTF
TRBJ2-5	NA	TRBV7-9	NA	TGTGCCAGCAGCCCCTACGCCCAAGAGACCCAGTACTTC	CASSPYAQETQYF